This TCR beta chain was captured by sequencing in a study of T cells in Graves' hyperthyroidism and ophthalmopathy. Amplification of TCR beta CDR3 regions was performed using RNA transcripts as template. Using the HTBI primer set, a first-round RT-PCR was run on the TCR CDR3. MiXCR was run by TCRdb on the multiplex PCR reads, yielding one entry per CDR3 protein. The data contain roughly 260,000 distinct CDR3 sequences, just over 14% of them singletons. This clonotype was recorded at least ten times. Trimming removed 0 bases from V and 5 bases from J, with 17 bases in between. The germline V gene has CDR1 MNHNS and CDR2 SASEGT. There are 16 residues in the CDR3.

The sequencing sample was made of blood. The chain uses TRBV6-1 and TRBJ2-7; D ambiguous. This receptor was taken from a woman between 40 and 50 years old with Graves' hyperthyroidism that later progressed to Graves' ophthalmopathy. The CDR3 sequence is CASSEASDFFSNEQYF. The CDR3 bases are TGTGCCAGCAGTGAAGCGAGCGACTTTTTCTCTAACGAGCAGTACTTC.